This T cell receptor beta chain appears in the sequencing data of a study of blood T cell repertoires in COVID-19. Study in general: From the United States, Italy and Spain came samples of acute and convalescent COVID-19. PBMCs, B-cell-depleted T cells, or T cells were the source of the cDNA or gDNA that made up the material.

Participant age was about 18 to 89 years, and participants resided in about 25 US areas. Authors' processing steps: Reference gene primer amplification yielded estimated nucleated cell counts. The table came from immunoSEQ multiplex PCR; TCRdb's copy has only in-frame clones and leaves some out. The DNA was the basis for D and trimming; V, J and clone size are from that table. In the table there are some 200,000 clones, about 91% of which are singletons. V was cut by 2 bases and J by 6 bases, with 20 bases left in between. This CDR3 region has 16 residues. Germline-derived CDR1 and CDR2 are MNHEY and SVGEGT.

Sequences were obtained from PBMCs or T cells enriched from blood (not recorded which). This TCR derives from a man aged 18 to 35 with acute COVID-19. The gene calls are TRBV6-2 or TRBV6-3 and TRBJ2-7, with D perhaps TRBD1 (5 bases). CDR3 DNA sequence: TGTGCCAGCAGTTACCTGCTCAGGGAAAAAACGGCCGAGCAGTACTTC. Its translation is CASSYLLREKTAEQYF.